The TCR beta chain under discussion was sequenced for a study of blood T cells in healthy people across ages. This CDR3 is built from 15 residues. The junction had 5 bases not matched to a gene; V was cut back by 2 bases and J by 4 bases. Germline V lookup: CDR1 SGHDT, CDR2 YYEEEE. Alongside a J-beta primer mix, a sample-barcoded 5' primer served in a second PCR lasting 7 to 11 cycles. TCRdb recomputed calls from the 5' RACE reads with MiXCR, one row per CDR3 protein. The sample contains fewer than 900,000 distinct CDR3 sequences, 43% of which appear only once. PBMCs numbering at least 6.5 million were isolated per sample.

V gene TRBV5-6 combines with J gene TRBJ2-1; 8 nucleotides align to TRBD2. Sequencing was performed on blood. The clonotype originates from a woman aged 55-70 years in good health. The CDR3 DNA follows: TGTGCCAGCAGCTTCATAGCGGGGTCGTACAATGAGCAGTTCTTC. This translates into CASSFIAGSYNEQFF.